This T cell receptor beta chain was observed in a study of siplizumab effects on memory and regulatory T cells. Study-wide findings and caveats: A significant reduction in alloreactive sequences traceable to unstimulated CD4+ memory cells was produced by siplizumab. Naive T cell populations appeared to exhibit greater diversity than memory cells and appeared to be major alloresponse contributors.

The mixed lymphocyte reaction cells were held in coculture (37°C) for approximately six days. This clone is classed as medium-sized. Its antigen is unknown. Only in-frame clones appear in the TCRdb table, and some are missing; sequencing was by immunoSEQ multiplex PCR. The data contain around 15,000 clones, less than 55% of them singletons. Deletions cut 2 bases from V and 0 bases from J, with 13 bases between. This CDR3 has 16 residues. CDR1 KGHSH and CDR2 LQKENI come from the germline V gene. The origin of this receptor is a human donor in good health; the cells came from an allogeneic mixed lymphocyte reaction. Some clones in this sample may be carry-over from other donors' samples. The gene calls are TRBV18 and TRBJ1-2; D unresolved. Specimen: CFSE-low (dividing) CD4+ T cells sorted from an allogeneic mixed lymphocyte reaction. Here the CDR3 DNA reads TGTGCCAGCTCACCAGTGTTTGGGATAGCTAACTATGGCTACACCTTC. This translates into CASSPVFGIANYGYTF.